The 17 T cell receptor beta chains listed next were all sequenced from one sample in a study of shared clonotypes between healthy human individuals. Using immunoSEQ multiplex PCR, the repertoire was profiled, and TCRdb retains in-frame clones only, with some absent. The data show 1,500,000 or so clones, around 98.5% seen once. The sample comprised naive CD4+ T cells sorted from blood. Subset given: CD45RA+ positively selected. The receptors here all came from a man aged 25-45 years in good health.

The J gene is TRBJ2-5, the V gene TRBV6-5; the D is unclear. Trimming pared 10 bases from V and 8 bases from J, leaving 11 bases between. Germline V gene data show CDR1 as MNHEY and CDR2 as SVGAGI. This CDR3 is 10 amino acids long. The CDR3 DNA sequence: TGTGCCACTCGCCAAGGTACCCAGTACTTC. Translated: CATRQGTQYF.

This clone appeared a single time. The CDR3 protein is CASSGPWKETQYF. In nucleotides, the CDR3 is TGTGCCAGCAGTGGACCGTGGAAAGAGACCCAGTACTTC. V gene TRBV28 combines with J gene TRBJ2-5; D uncertain. The V end was cut by 5 bases, the J end by 3 bases, with 10 bases between. The CDR3 sequence is 13 residues long. Germline CDR1 and CDR2: MDHEN and SYDVKM.

This sequence joins TRBV7-9 and TRBJ2-2, with TRBD2 identical over 12 bases. After removal of 11 bases from V and 5 bases from J, the junction contained 6 bases not matched to a gene. Looked up from germline, CDR1 is SEHNR and CDR2 is FQNEAQ (reference sequence). This CDR3 is built from 14 residues. CDR3 nucleotide sequence: TGTGCCGGAGCGACTAGCGGGAGTACCGGGGAGCTGTTTTTT. Residues: CAGATSGSTGELFF.

This sequence joins TRBV9 and TRBJ1-2; weak D call: TRBD1 (5 bases). The CDR3 totals 13 residues. CDR1 and CDR2 (germline): SGDLS, YYNGEE. With 3 bases removed from V and 0 bases from J, the gap between germline ends came to 6 bases. CDR3 protein: CASSATANYGYTF. CDR3 DNA: TGTGCCAGCAGCGCGACAGCTAACTATGGCTACACCTTC.

This chain links TRBV29-1 with TRBJ2-7, with 11 bases aligning to TRBD1. Germline CDR1 is SQVTM and CDR2 is ANQGSEA. The junction had 11 bases not matched to a gene; V was cut back by 5 bases and J by 5 bases. The CDR3 has 15 amino acids. CDR3 DNA sequence: TGCAGCGTTAGGACGGCCCGGACAGGGGGCAACGAGCAGTACTTC. Protein: CSVRTARTGGNEQYF.

This sequence joins TRBV29-1 and TRBJ2-7; TRBD2 aligns across 9 bases. Germline V lookup: CDR1 SQVTM, CDR2 ANQGSEA. With 4 bases clipped from V and 6 bases from J, the junction kept 7 bases outside the gene matches. This CDR3 comprises 13 residues. The CDR3 DNA reads TGCAGCGTTGGGACTAGCGCGACTCGCGAGCAGTACTTC. This translates into CSVGTSATREQYF.

On this clone: Additional DNA sequences in this sample encode the identical CDR3. The CDR3 DNA reads as TGTGCCAGCAGCTTAGGGCAGGGCAACACCGGGGAGCTGTTTTTT. It translates to CASSLGQGNTGELFF. The chain uses TRBV7-6 and TRBJ2-2; D is perhaps TRBD1 (5 bases). The ends were cut back, 1 base at V and 2 bases at J, with 8 bases in the middle. Germline V lookup: CDR1 SGHVS, CDR2 FNYEAQ. This CDR3 has 15 amino acids.

The chain links TRBV10-1 to TRBJ2-1, with 7 bases identical to TRBD1. CDR1 and CDR2 from the germline V gene are WNHNN and SYGVQD (reference sequence). CDR3 size: 15 residues. The V segment lost 1 base and the J segment 7 bases; nucleotides outside the gene matches: 7. Here the CDR3 reads CASSELRGGGNEQFF. In nucleotides, the CDR3 is TGCGCCAGCAGTGAGTTGCGAGGGGGCGGGAATGAGCAGTTCTTC.

Remarks on this clone: Different DNA sequences within this sample yield the same CDR3. The chain recombines TRBV18 with TRBJ2-3; D is perhaps TRBD2 (5 bases). The ends were cut back, 3 bases at V and 3 bases at J, with 7 bases in the middle. Germline-derived CDR1 and CDR2 are KGHSH and LQKENI. The CDR3 is made up of 13 amino acids. CDR3 amino acids: CASSPGRTDTQYF. CDR3 sequence (DNA): TGTGCCAGCTCACCGGGGAGAACAGATACGCAGTATTTT.

The chain joins TRBV28 to TRBJ2-1; TRBD2 aligns across 8 bases. With 4 bases clipped from V and 5 bases from J, the junction kept 10 bases outside the gene matches. Germline CDR1 and CDR2: MDHEN and SYDVKM. This CDR3 region has 16 residues. The CDR3 DNA reads as TGTGCCAGCAGTTCCCTCCCTAGCGGGCCTAACAATGAGCAGTTCTTC. This encodes CASSSLPSGPNNEQFF.

The rearrangement uses TRBV7-9 and TRBJ2-5, with 7 positions matching TRBD2. J lost 7 bases, V lost 0 bases, and 14 bases had no gene match. This CDR3 is built from 17 residues. The germline gives CDR1 SEHNR, CDR2 FQNEAQ (reference sequence). CDR3: CASSLATGTGGRGTQYF. The CDR3 DNA sequence: TGTGCCAGCAGCTTAGCAACCGGGACGGGAGGCCGTGGGACCCAGTACTTC.

The sample holds one count of this clone. This chain connects TRBV29-1 to TRBJ2-3; D may be TRBD1 or TRBD2 (5 bases each). The length of the CDR3 is 16 residues. V shed 7 bases and J shed 8 bases, with 28 bases lying between them. Germline assignment: CDR1 SQVTM and CDR2 ANQGSEA. CDR3 sequence: CSAAAARAGITFTQYF. The CDR3 nucleotides read TGCAGCGCGGCAGCAGCCAGGGCCGGGATTACATTTACGCAGTATTTT.

The chain joins TRBV28 to TRBJ2-7, with a tentative D call TRBD1 (7 bases). Germline V CDR1 and CDR2: MDHEN, SYDVKM. There are 18 residues in the CDR3. V was cut by 5 bases and J by 3 bases, with 26 bases left in between. The CDR3 loop is CASSPQGGGRKSHYEQYF. The CDR3, as DNA: TGTGCCAGCAGTCCCCAGGGGGGCGGACGCAAATCGCACTACGAGCAGTACTTC.

The V call is TRBV11-2, the J call TRBJ2-3, with D possibly called TRBD1 or TRBD2 (6 bases each). CDR3 length equals 17 residues. Trimming removed 5 bases at V and 5 bases at J, with 23 bases between. The germline CDR1 and CDR2 sequences are SGHAT and FQNNGV. The CDR3 reads CASSPFKGGIPRDTQYF. In nucleotides, the CDR3 is TGTGCCAGCAGCCCATTTAAGGGGGGAATCCCCCGAGATACGCAGTATTTT.

The rearrangement joins TRBV29-1 to TRBJ1-1; a weak D match, TRBD1 (6 bases). The CDR3 has 13 residues. Deletions cut 6 bases from V and 3 bases from J, with 14 bases between. From germline, CDR1 is SQVTM and CDR2 ANQGSEA. The CDR3 sequence is CSVEGGRDTEAFF. The CDR3 bases are TGCAGCGTCGAGGGGGGGAGGGACACTGAAGCTTTCTTT.

Here the CDR3 DNA reads TGTGCCAGCTCACCACAGACTAGTCCTGGCAATCAGCCCCAGCATTTT. Translation gives CASSPQTSPGNQPQHF. The gene calls are TRBV18 and TRBJ1-5; D uncertain. CDR3 length: 16 amino acids. V was pared by 1 base and J by 2 bases, with 12 bases between. Germline CDR1 reads KGHSH; CDR2 reads LQKENI.

The J gene is TRBJ2-6, the V gene TRBV6-5; 8 bases are a match to TRBD1. CDR1 and CDR2 (germline): MNHEY, SVGAGI. The CDR3 runs to 15 residues. Trimming took 6 bases from V and 4 from J; bases not matched to a gene: 5. The CDR3 sequence: CASSLDRVGANVLTF. The CDR3 DNA sequence: TGTGCCAGCAGCTTGGACAGGGTGGGGGCCAACGTCCTGACTTTC.